Presented here are 2 T cell receptor beta chains from one specimen sequenced in a study of siplizumab effects on memory and regulatory T cells. Clones were read by immunoSEQ multiplex PCR, and TCRdb kept only the in-frame ones, dropping some. The top ten clones hold more than 10% of a sample with roughly 100,000 clones, about 90% of them seen once. The sequenced material came from non-Treg CD4+ T cells sorted from blood. The receptor set was obtained from a human donor in good health.

The chain recombines TRBV7-6 with TRBJ2-1; 13 bases are a match to TRBD2. Germline V gene data show CDR1 as SGHVS and CDR2 as FNYEAQ. This CDR3 is 17 amino acids long. V trimming: 5 bases; J trimming: 7 bases; junction bases outside the gene matches: 11. The CDR3 region is CASSQSRTSGSLNEQFF. The CDR3 DNA is TGTGCCAGCAGCCAAAGTCGGACTAGCGGGAGTTTGAATGAGCAGTTCTTC.

The chain links TRBV19 to TRBJ2-4; no definite D call. CDR1 and CDR2 from the germline V gene are LNHDA and SQIVND (reference sequence). The V end lost 3 bases, the J end lost 0 bases, and 9 bases lay between the germline ends. The length of the CDR3 is 15 residues. The DNA for the CDR3 is TGTGCCAGTAGTATGATCGGCGAAGCCAAAAACATTCAGTACTTC. It encodes CASSMIGEAKNIQYF.